This T cell receptor (beta chain) came from a study of OX40 agonist ivuxolimab in advanced cancers. On the study more broadly: The dose-escalation cohort was over 65% male, with a mean age of around 54 years, ranging roughly 20 to 90.

TCRdb's copy holds only in-frame clones and misses some; the assay was immunoSEQ multiplex PCR. The sample gives 25,000 to 35,000 clones, roughly 83% of which show up once; 20% to 30% is in the top ten. Autoimmune disease history or systemic immunosuppression led to patients being barred. Germline CDR1 is MNHEY and CDR2 is SMNVEV (reference sequence). V dropped 4 bases and J dropped 4; count of bases not matched to a gene: 6. The CDR3 length is 15 residues. This sequence originates from an adult with an advanced solid tumor such as melanoma, head and neck, liver or kidney cancer. Specimen: CD4+ or CD8+ T cells sorted from blood, collected in a trial of the OX40 agonist ivuxolimab. This rearrangement joins TRBV27 to TRBJ2-5; 10 bases line up with TRBD2. CDR3: CASSSSSGSGETQYF. The CDR3 DNA is TGTGCCAGCAGTTCATCTAGCGGGAGTGGAGAGACCCAGTACTTC.